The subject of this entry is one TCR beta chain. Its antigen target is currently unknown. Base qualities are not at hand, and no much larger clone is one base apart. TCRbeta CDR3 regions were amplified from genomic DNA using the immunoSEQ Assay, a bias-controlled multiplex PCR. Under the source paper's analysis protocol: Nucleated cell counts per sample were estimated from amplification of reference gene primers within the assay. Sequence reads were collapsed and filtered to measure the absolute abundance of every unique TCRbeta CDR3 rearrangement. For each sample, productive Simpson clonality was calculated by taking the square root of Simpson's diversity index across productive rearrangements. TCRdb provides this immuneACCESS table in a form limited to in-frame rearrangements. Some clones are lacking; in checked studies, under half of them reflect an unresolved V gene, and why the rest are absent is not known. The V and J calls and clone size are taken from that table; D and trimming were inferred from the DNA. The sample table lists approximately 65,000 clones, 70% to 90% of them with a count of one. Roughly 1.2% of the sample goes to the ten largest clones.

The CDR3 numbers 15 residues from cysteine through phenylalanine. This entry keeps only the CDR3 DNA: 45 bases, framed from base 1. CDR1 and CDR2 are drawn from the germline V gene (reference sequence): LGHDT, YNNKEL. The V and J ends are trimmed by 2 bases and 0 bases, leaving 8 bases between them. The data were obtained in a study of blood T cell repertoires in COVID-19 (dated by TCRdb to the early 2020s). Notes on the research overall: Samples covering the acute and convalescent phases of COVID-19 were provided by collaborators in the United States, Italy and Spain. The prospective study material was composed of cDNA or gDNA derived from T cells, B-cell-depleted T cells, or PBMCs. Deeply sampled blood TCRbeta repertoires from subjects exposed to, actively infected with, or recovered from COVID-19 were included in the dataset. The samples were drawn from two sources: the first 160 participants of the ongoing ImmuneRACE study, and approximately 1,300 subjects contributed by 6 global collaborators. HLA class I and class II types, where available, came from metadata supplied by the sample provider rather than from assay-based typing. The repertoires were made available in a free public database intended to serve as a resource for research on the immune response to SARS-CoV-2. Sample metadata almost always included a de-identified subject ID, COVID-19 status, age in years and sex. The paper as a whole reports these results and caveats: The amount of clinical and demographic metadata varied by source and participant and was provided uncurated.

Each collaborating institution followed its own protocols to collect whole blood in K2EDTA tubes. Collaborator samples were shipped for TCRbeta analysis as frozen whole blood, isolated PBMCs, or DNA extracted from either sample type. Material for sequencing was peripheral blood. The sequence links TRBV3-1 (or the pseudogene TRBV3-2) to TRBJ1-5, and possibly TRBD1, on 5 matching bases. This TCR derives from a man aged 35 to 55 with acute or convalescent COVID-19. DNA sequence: TGTGCCAGCAGCCAACGGGGGTATAGCAATCAGCCCCAGCATTTT. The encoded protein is CASSQRGYSNQPQHF.